Listed below are T cell receptor beta chains from one sample, sequenced in a study of CD8+ T cells in alopecia areata. Clones were read by immunoSEQ multiplex PCR, and TCRdb kept only the in-frame ones, dropping some. The profile shows some 170,000 clones, roughly 50% of them singletons. The sequencing here drew on CD8+ T cells sorted from blood, taken at week 24, from a patient treated with tofacitinib. The receptors were sampled from a human donor with alopecia areata. The CDR3 runs from the conserved cysteine through the conserved F or W. The D gene is left open where the match is weak. Not all rows give a size; the values are once, few, many and, for expanded clones, a class.

V: TRBV28
D: -
J: TRBJ2-3
size: few
DNA: TGTGCCAGCAGTCCCTATTACGGGGATACGCAGTATTTT
CDR3: CASSPYYGDTQYF

V: TRBV7-8
D: TRBD2
J: TRBJ2-3
size: -
DNA: TGTGCCAGCAGCACGGGACTAGCGGTGAGGGGAGATACGCAGTATTTT
CDR3: CASSTGLAVRGDTQYF

V: TRBV5-6
D: TRBD1
J: TRBJ2-7
size: -
DNA: TGTGCCAGCAGCTTAGGACAGGGTAATTACGAGCAGTACTTC
CDR3: CASSLGQGNYEQYF

V: TRBV7-2
D: -
J: TRBJ2-1
size: few
DNA: TGTGCCAGCAGCCTAGCCGGGTCTCCACCACTCTACAATGAGCAGTTCTTC
CDR3: CASSLAGSPPLYNEQFF

V: TRBV9
D: -
J: TRBJ2-7
size: -
DNA: TGTGCCAGCAGCGTTGGTAGTAGCTCCTACGAGCAGTACTTC
CDR3: CASSVGSSSYEQYF

V: TRBV4-3
D: -
J: TRBJ2-7
size: few
DNA: TGCGCCAGCAGCCAATGGGGAGCTTCAAGCTCCTACGAGCAGTACTTC
CDR3: CASSQWGASSSYEQYF

V: TRBV29-1
D: -
J: TRBJ2-7
size: -
DNA: TGCAGCGTTATTTATGCGGGACAGTACGAGCAGTACTTC
CDR3: CSVIYAGQYEQYF

V: TRBV27
D: -
J: TRBJ2-3
size: -
DNA: TGTGCCAGCTCCGACCCCACAGGGTTGGGCACAGATACGCAGTATTTT
CDR3: CASSDPTGLGTDTQYF

V: TRBV20-1
D: -
J: TRBJ2-7
size: few
DNA: TGCAGTGCTAGAGATCAGTACGAGCAGTACTTC
CDR3: CSARDQYEQYF

V: TRBV9
D: -
J: TRBJ1-2
size: -
DNA: TGTGCCAGCAGCGTAGTCCAGGGAGCTAACTATGGCTACACCTTC
CDR3: CASSVVQGANYGYTF

V: TRBV11-1
D: TRBD1
J: TRBJ2-2
size: -
DNA: TGTGCCAGCAGCCCTTGGGACAGTTCGAACACCGGGGAGCTGTTTTTT
CDR3: CASSPWDSSNTGELFF

V: TRBV7-9
D: -
J: TRBJ1-1
size: few
DNA: TGTGCCAGCAGCTTAAGGGGATCTGAAGCTTTCTTT
CDR3: CASSLRGSEAFF

V: TRBV7-9
D: -
J: TRBJ1-1
size: few
DNA: TGTGCCAGCAGCTTAGGGGGGCGATCTGAAGCTTTCTTT
CDR3: CASSLGGRSEAFF

V: TRBV7-8
D: TRBD2
J: TRBJ2-3
size: -
DNA: TGTGCCAGCACCCCTGAGCGGGGGGGTGGCACAGATACGCAGTATTTT
CDR3: CASTPERGGGTDTQYF

V: TRBV25-1
D: -
J: TRBJ2-7
size: -
DNA: TGTGCCAGCAGTTCAGGCGAGCAGTACTTC
CDR3: CASSSGEQYF

V: TRBV27
D: TRBD1
J: TRBJ2-7
size: -
DNA: TGTGCCAGCAGTAAACAGGGGGCGAATAACGAGCAGTACTTC
CDR3: CASSKQGANNEQYF

V: TRBV7-8
D: -
J: TRBJ2-3
size: -
DNA: TGTGCCAGCAGTTACGCTCCCACAGATACGCAGTATTTT
CDR3: CASSYAPTDTQYF

V: TRBV6-6
D: -
J: TRBJ2-1
size: -
DNA: TGTGCCAGCAGTTCCCTACTTTCGGATGAGCAGTTCTTC
CDR3: CASSSLLSDEQFF

V: TRBV5-1
D: TRBD1
J: TRBJ1-6
size: -
DNA: TGCGCCAGCAGCAGGACAGGGGACAATTCACCCCTCCACTTT
CDR3: CASSRTGDNSPLHF

V: TRBV29-1
D: -
J: TRBJ2-7
size: -
DNA: TGCAGCGTTGAGGTTGCCTACGAGCAGTACTTC
CDR3: CSVEVAYEQYF

V: TRBV5-8
D: -
J: TRBJ2-7
size: many
DNA: TGTGCCAGCAGCTTAGGGGCCTACGAGCAGTACTTC
CDR3: CASSLGAYEQYF

V: TRBV5-8
D: -
J: TRBJ1-1
size: few
DNA: TGTGCCAGCAGGTCCTCAAGGGGTGTGAACACTGAAGCTTTCTTT
CDR3: CASRSSRGVNTEAFF

V: TRBV4-2
D: -
J: TRBJ1-5
size: -
DNA: TGTGCCAGCAGCCAAGTGATCAGGGATAGAGATCAGCCCCAGCATTTT
CDR3: CASSQVIRDRDQPQHF

V: TRBV5-4
D: -
J: TRBJ1-5
size: -
DNA: TGTGCCAGCAGCTTTATTTACCAGCCCCAGCATTTT
CDR3: CASSFIYQPQHF

V: TRBV11-3
D: TRBD1
J: TRBJ2-5
size: -
DNA: TGTGCCAGCAGCCTCCCAACAGGGGGTCCGGAGACCCAGTACTTC
CDR3: CASSLPTGGPETQYF

V: TRBV2
D: TRBD2
J: TRBJ2-7
size: once
DNA: TGTGCCAGCAGTGCCCGGACTAGCGGGGAAACCTACGAGCAGTACTTC
CDR3: CASSARTSGETYEQYF

V: TRBV7-8
D: -
J: TRBJ2-6
size: few
DNA: TGTGCCAGCAGCTCGACATCCGGGGCCGACAACGTCCTGACTTTC
CDR3: CASSSTSGADNVLTF

V: TRBV6-5
D: TRBD1
J: TRBJ1-4
size: few
DNA: TGTGCCAGCAGTCCCGACAGGGTGAATGAAAAACTGTTTTTT
CDR3: CASSPDRVNEKLFF

V: TRBV19
D: -
J: TRBJ2-1
size: -
DNA: TGTGCCAGTAGTATAACACCCCCAAATGAGCAGTTCTTC
CDR3: CASSITPPNEQFF

V: TRBV7-6
D: TRBD1
J: TRBJ2-7
size: -
DNA: TGTGCCAGCAGCCCGGGACAGGGGGAAATCTACGAGCAGTACTTC
CDR3: CASSPGQGEIYEQYF

V: TRBV6-6
D: -
J: TRBJ2-5
size: -
DNA: TGTGCCAGCAGCCCCGGACAGCTCCAAGAGACCCAGTACTTC
CDR3: CASSPGQLQETQYF

V: TRBV5-6
D: -
J: TRBJ1-1
size: -
DNA: TGTGCCAGCAGCCGGGACGGCAGGGAAGCTTTCTTT
CDR3: CASSRDGREAFF

V: TRBV9
D: -
J: TRBJ2-7
size: few
DNA: TGTGCCAGCAGCGTAGGTACAGGGACCTACGAGCAGTACTTC
CDR3: CASSVGTGTYEQYF

V: TRBV27
D: TRBD1
J: TRBJ1-1
size: -
DNA: TGTGCCAGCAGTTTACGCGGACAGGCCATAGGCCCTAGTACTGAAGCTTTCTTT
CDR3: CASSLRGQAIGPSTEAFF

V: TRBV5-6
D: TRBD1
J: TRBJ2-7
size: -
DNA: TGTGCCAGCAGCATAAACGACAGGGATGGCTACGAGCAGTACTTC
CDR3: CASSINDRDGYEQYF

V: TRBV29-1
D: -
J: TRBJ1-2
size: -
DNA: TGCAGCGTTGAAGAGCTGGATAATTATGGCTACACCTTC
CDR3: CSVEELDNYGYTF

V: TRBV4-3
D: TRBD1
J: TRBJ2-2
size: -
DNA: TGCGCCAGCAGCCAAGATGAATACAGGGGGGACACCGGGGAGCTGTTTTTT
CDR3: CASSQDEYRGDTGELFF